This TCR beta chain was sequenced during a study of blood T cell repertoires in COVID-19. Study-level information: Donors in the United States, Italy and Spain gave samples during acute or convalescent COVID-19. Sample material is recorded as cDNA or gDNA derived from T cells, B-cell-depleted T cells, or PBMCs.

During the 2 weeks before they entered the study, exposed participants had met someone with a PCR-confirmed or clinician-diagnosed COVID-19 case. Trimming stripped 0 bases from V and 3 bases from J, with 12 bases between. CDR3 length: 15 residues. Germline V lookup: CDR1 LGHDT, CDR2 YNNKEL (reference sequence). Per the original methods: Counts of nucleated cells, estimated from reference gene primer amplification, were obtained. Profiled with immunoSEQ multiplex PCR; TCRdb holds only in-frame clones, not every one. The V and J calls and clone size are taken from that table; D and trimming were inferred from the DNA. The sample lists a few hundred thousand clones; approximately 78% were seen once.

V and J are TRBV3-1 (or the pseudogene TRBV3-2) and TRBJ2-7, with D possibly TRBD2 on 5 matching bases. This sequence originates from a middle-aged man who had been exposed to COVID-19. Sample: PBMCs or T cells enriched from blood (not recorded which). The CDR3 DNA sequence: TGTGCCAGCAGCCAAGAGAACCTAGCCCTCTACGAGCAGTACTTC. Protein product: CASSQENLALYEQYF.